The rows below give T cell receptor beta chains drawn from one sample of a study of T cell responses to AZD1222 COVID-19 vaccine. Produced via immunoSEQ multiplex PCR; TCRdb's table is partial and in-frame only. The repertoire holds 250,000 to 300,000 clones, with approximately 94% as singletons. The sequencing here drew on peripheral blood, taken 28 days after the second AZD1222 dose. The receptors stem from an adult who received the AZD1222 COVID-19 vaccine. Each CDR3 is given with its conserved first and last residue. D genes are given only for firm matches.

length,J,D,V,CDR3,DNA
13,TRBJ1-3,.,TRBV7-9,CASSAGAGNTIYF,TGTGCCAGCAGCGCGGGTGCTGGAAACACCATATATTTT
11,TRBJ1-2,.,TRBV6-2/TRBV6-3,CASSTGNGYTF,TGTGCCAGCAGTACAGGGAATGGCTACACCTTC
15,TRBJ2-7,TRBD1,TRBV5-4,CASSSPGQGPYEQYF,TGTGCCAGCAGTTCTCCGGGACAGGGCCCCTACGAGCAGTACTTC
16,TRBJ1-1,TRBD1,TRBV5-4,CASSYSTQGLNTEAFF,TGTGCCAGCAGCTACTCTACACAGGGGTTAAACACTGAAGCTTTCTTT
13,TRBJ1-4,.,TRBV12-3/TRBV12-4,CASNRGSNEKLFF,TGTGCCAGCAATAGGGGGTCAAATGAAAAACTGTTTTTT
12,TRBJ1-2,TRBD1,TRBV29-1,CSVRETGGPYTF,TGCAGCGTTAGGGAGACAGGGGGGCCCTACACCTTC
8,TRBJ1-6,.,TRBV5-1,CASRPLHF,TGCGCCAGCAGACCCCTCCACTTT
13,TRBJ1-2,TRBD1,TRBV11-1,CASSLDRGDGYTF,TGTGCCAGCAGCCTGGACAGGGGGGATGGCTACACCTTC
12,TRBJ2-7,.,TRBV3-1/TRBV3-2,CASSLQGGEQYF,TGTGCCAGCAGCCTCCAGGGTGGGGAGCAGTACTTC
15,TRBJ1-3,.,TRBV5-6,CASSLGVSSGNTIYF,TGTGCCAGCAGCTTGGGTGTCTCCTCTGGAAACACCATATATTTT